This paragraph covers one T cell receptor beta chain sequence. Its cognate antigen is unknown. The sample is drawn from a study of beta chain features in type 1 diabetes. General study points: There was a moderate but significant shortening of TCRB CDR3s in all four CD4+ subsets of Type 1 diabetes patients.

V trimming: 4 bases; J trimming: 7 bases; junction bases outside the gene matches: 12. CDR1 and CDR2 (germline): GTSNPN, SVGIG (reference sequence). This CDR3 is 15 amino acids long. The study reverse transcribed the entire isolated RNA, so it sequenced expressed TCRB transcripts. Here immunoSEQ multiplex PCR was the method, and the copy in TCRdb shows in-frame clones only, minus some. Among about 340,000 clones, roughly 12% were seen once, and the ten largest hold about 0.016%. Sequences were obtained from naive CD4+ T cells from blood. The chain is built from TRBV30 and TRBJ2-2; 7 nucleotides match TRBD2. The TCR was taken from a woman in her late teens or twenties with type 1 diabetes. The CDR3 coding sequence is TGTGCCTGGATGGGGCTGGGGGGGACCAGCGGGGAGCTGTTTTTT. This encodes CAWMGLGGTSGELFF.